The present T cell receptor beta chain was sequenced within a study of CD8 T cells in Susac syndrome. The V gene's germline CDR1 is SNHLY and CDR2 FYNNEI. The CDR3 sequence is 10 residues long. RNA was extracted with the RNeasy kit, and a quantity of roughly 0.45 to 1 ug was reverse transcribed using random hexamers. The immunoSEQ assay covered 54 Vbeta and 13 Jbeta segments for CDR3. TCRdb reanalysed the immunoSEQ multiplex PCR reads using MiXCR and keeps one entry per CDR3 protein. The sample lists 150,000 to 180,000 distinct CDR3 sequences, just under 95% occurring once. The CD8+ and CD4+ T cells were isolated magnetically using a negative isolation approach, whereas the TEMRA cells were enriched by FACS.

Sequencing was done on a sample of CD8+ T cells from PBMCs. The sequence was collected from a human donor with multiple sclerosis. This sequence joins TRBV2 and TRBJ1-1; the D gene is possibly TRBD1 (5 bases). The CDR3 bases are TGTGGGTGCGGGGGGTCTGAAGCTTTCTTT. Encoded protein: CGCGGSEAFF.